This TCR beta chain comes out of a study of T cells in localized non-small cell lung cancer. Note on this clone: Its antigen is currently unknown.

Whole-study results and caveats: Highest T cell clonality was seen in uninvolved adjacent lung, surpassing that measured in tumor.

The data were produced by immunoSEQ multiplex PCR, yet TCRdb's version contains in-frame clones alone and is incomplete. Of over 45,000 clones detected, approximately 80% appear once; the ten largest clones hold roughly a sixth. Germline V gene sequence: CDR1 SGHDN, CDR2 FVKESK. Trimming removed 5 bases from V and 2 bases from J, with 2 bases in between. The CDR3 loop spans 11 amino acids. V usage is TRBV14 and J usage is TRBJ2-3; the D is unclear. This sample comprised peripheral blood, obtained before any cancer treatment. This sequence originates from a man aged 40-75 years with stage I squamous cell lung carcinoma. In nucleotides, the CDR3 is TGTGCCAGCAGCTACACAGATACGCAGTATTTT. Protein product: CASSYTDTQYF.